This T cell receptor (beta chain) was observed in a study of spatial heterogeneity in lung cancer. Study-level results: For expanded intratumoral alpha and beta TCRs, counts tracked tumor mutation counts.

This CDR3 spans 18 amino acids. Between the trimmed V and J ends, which lost 0 bases and 1 base, there was a span of 15 bases. Germline values: CDR1 LGHNA, CDR2 YSLEER. This clonotype was recorded at least ten times. Its antigen is not identified. This beta chain was picked up by a library intended for alpha chains and is off target, so its count carries little meaning. Time point: sample taken at primary tumor resection. Samples were donated by 72 untreated early-stage non-small cell lung cancer patients. TCRs were sequenced from unsorted whole RNA of tumor, nontumor lung or PBMC. Individually, TCR cDNA molecules were each labelled with a unique molecular identifier. TCRdb passed the 5' RACE reads through MiXCR, listing each CDR3 protein once. This sample carries over 8,500 distinct CDR3 sequences, roughly an eighth of them seen once, and the ten largest clones take over 11%.

The chain uses TRBV4-3 and TRBJ2-2, with unresolved D. The source material was lung tumor tissue, sampled at surgery. This TCR came from a male donor with early-stage non-small cell lung cancer. CDR3 residues: CASSQEVQGRGNTGELFF. The CDR3 DNA sequence: TGCGCCAGCAGCCAAGAGGTTCAAGGGCGCGGGAACACCGGGGAGCTGTTTTTT.